A selection of T cell receptor beta chains follows, all from one sample in a study of blood T cells in healthy people across ages. TCRdb redid the calling of the 5' RACE reads with MiXCR, one entry per CDR3 protein. This sample yields fewer than 700,000 distinct CDR3 sequences, of which roughly 43% are seen a single time; 20% to 25% belongs to the top ten. Input material: blood. The receptor set was obtained from a man older than 75 in good health. CDR3s include the opening cysteine and the closing phenylalanine or tryptophan. Fields, in order: D gene, J gene, clone size, V gene, CDR3 DNA, CDR3 protein. A D gene is named only where the DNA matches it firmly. Not all rows give a size; the values are once, few, many and, for expanded clones, a class.

D gene: TRBD2
J gene: TRBJ2-3
clone size: few
V gene: TRBV5-1
CDR3 DNA: TGCGCCAGCAGCTCGCTCCTAGCGGGACACCCCTACACAGATACGCAGTATTTT
CDR3 protein: CASSSLLAGHPYTDTQYF

D gene: TRBD1
J gene: TRBJ1-1
clone size: -
V gene: TRBV24-1
CDR3 DNA: TGTGCCACCAGTGATTCGTCCGGGACAGATGTTTTCTTT
CDR3 protein: CATSDSSGTDVFF

D gene: -
J gene: TRBJ2-2
clone size: -
V gene: TRBV20-1
CDR3 DNA: TGCAGTGCTAGCGGGAGTACCGGGGAGCTGTTTTTT
CDR3 protein: CSASGSTGELFF

D gene: -
J gene: TRBJ2-5
clone size: -
V gene: TRBV4-3
CDR3 DNA: TGCGCCAGCAGCCAAGAACCTAGGTTGGAGACCCAGTACTTC
CDR3 protein: CASSQEPRLETQYF

D gene: -
J gene: TRBJ2-3
clone size: few
V gene: TRBV7-2
CDR3 DNA: TGTGCCAGCAGCTTAGTCGCGGGGGCGGGGACAGATACGCAGTATTTT
CDR3 protein: CASSLVAGAGTDTQYF

D gene: -
J gene: TRBJ2-5
clone size: -
V gene: TRBV20-1
CDR3 DNA: TGCAGTGCCTCCAGCCTCACCCAGTACTTC
CDR3 protein: CSASSLTQYF

D gene: -
J gene: TRBJ2-7
clone size: few
V gene: TRBV9
CDR3 DNA: TGTGCCAGCAGCCCCTTCGGGTCCTACGAGCAGTACTTC
CDR3 protein: CASSPFGSYEQYF

D gene: -
J gene: TRBJ2-2
clone size: -
V gene: TRBV4-1
CDR3 DNA: TGCGCCAGCAGCCATCCACTGGTTGGGGACGCACACACCGGGGAGCTGTTTTTT
CDR3 protein: CASSHPLVGDAHTGELFF

D gene: -
J gene: TRBJ2-1
clone size: once
V gene: TRBV2
CDR3 DNA: TGTGCCATCACCAAGACAGGCTACAATGAGCAGTTCTTC
CDR3 protein: CAITKTGYNEQFF

D gene: -
J gene: TRBJ2-5
clone size: once
V gene: TRBV20-1
CDR3 DNA: TGCAGTGCTCAGGACTTCCATGGGAAAGAGACCCAGTACTTC
CDR3 protein: CSAQDFHGKETQYF

D gene: TRBD1
J gene: TRBJ2-5
clone size: few
V gene: TRBV20-1
CDR3 DNA: TGCAGTGCTAGTCCTCGGACAGGGACTCGCGAGACCCAGTACTTC
CDR3 protein: CSASPRTGTRETQYF

D gene: -
J gene: TRBJ1-4
clone size: -
V gene: TRBV3-1
CDR3 DNA: TGTGCCAGCAGCCGCCTGGAGCAAGAGGTGTTTTTT
CDR3 protein: CASSRLEQEVFF

D gene: -
J gene: TRBJ1-2
clone size: -
V gene: TRBV12-3/TRBV12-4
CDR3 DNA: TGTGCCAGCACCCTGGACCGATACTATGGCTACACCTTC
CDR3 protein: CASTLDRYYGYTF

D gene: -
J gene: TRBJ2-5
clone size: -
V gene: TRBV6-5
CDR3 DNA: TGTGCCAGCAGTTACTTAGGAGCGGGCCAAGAGACCCAGTACTTC
CDR3 protein: CASSYLGAGQETQYF

D gene: -
J gene: TRBJ1-2
clone size: -
V gene: TRBV6-5
CDR3 DNA: TGTGCCAGCAGCCAGGGAGTCGATAATGGCTACACCTTC
CDR3 protein: CASSQGVDNGYTF

D gene: TRBD2
J gene: TRBJ2-1
clone size: -
V gene: TRBV6-6
CDR3 DNA: TGTGCCAGCAGTTACTCGGGGGGGGTATACAATGAGCAGTTCTTC
CDR3 protein: CASSYSGGVYNEQFF

D gene: -
J gene: TRBJ1-6
clone size: -
V gene: TRBV20-1
CDR3 DNA: TGCAGTGCGTTCACAGGGAACTATAATTCACCCCTCCACTTT
CDR3 protein: CSAFTGNYNSPLHF

D gene: -
J gene: TRBJ1-5
clone size: -
V gene: TRBV7-2
CDR3 DNA: TGTGCCAGCAGCGTCAGGGTGGATCAGCCCCAGCATTTT
CDR3 protein: CASSVRVDQPQHF

D gene: -
J gene: TRBJ1-4
clone size: -
V gene: TRBV10-3
CDR3 DNA: TGTGCCATCGGGGAAACTAATGAAAAACTGTTTTTT
CDR3 protein: CAIGETNEKLFF

D gene: -
J gene: TRBJ2-3
clone size: -
V gene: TRBV12-3/TRBV12-4
CDR3 DNA: TGTGCCAGCAGTCCGACCGGCCGCCTAGATACGCAGTATTTT
CDR3 protein: CASSPTGRLDTQYF

D gene: TRBD2
J gene: TRBJ2-3
clone size: -
V gene: TRBV20-1
CDR3 DNA: TGCAGTGCTAGCCTAGCGGGAGGGCCGGTTGACACAGATACGCAGTATTTT
CDR3 protein: CSASLAGGPVDTDTQYF